This TCR beta chain was retrieved from a study of blood T cell repertoires in COVID-19. Measured with immunoSEQ multiplex PCR; TCRdb has only the in-frame clones, and not every one. The repertoire has over 35,000 clones, more than 90% of them found once; the top ten carry under 20%. Germline trimming cut 1 base from V and 4 bases from J; bases unmatched to any gene: 7. CDR1 and CDR2 from the germline V gene are SGHTA and FQGNSA. There are 15 residues in the CDR3. This TCR derives from a man aged 65-85 years with active COVID-19. The sequencing input was peripheral blood. This chain connects TRBV7-2 to TRBJ2-7; 7 positions agree with TRBD1. The CDR3 region is CASSLVRDRNYEQYF. CDR3 DNA sequence: TGTGCCAGCAGCTTAGTCCGGGACAGAAATTACGAGCAGTACTTC.